Below, one T cell receptor (beta chain) is given with its context. The CDR3 covers 15 residues. With 6 bases clipped from V and 6 bases from J, the junction kept 10 bases outside the gene matches. CDR1 is LNHNV, CDR2 YYDKDF, per germline (reference sequence). This specimen belongs to a study of blood T cell repertoires in COVID-19. In the study overall: Specimens from acute and convalescent COVID-19 originated in the United States, Italy and Spain.

Libraries were prepared by immunoSEQ multiplex PCR; TCRdb keeps only in-frame clonotypes and omits some of them. The sample includes fewer than 60,000 clones, 90% of them seen just once. Sequenced input: peripheral blood. The TCR was taken from a human donor in a cohort sampled during active COVID-19. The chain combines TRBV15 with TRBJ1-5; 8 nucleotides align to TRBD1. CDR3 sequence (DNA): TGTGCCACCAGAGGGGCCAGGGGGCGCGGTCAGCCCCAGCATTTT. The encoded protein is CATRGARGRGQPQHF.